Below, 19 T cell receptor beta chains from the same sample are listed, as sequenced in a study of siplizumab effects on memory and regulatory T cells. The protocol was immunoSEQ multiplex PCR, while the TCRdb copy is restricted to in-frame clones and leaves out a portion. The sample has 85,000 to 90,000 clones; 75% to 90% are singletons. Sequenced material: CD4+ T cells sorted from blood. These receptors originate from a human donor in good health.

The rearrangement joins TRBV30 to TRBJ2-7; 7 bases match TRBD2. The V and J ends lost 1 base and 3 bases, in that order; junction bases with no gene match: 3. In germline, CDR1 is GTSNPN, CDR2 SVGIG (reference sequence). This CDR3 contains 13 residues. This CDR3 is CAWSGGEGYEQYF. The CDR3 bases are TGTGCCTGGAGTGGGGGGGAGGGCTACGAGCAGTACTTC.

The V call is TRBV29-1, the J call TRBJ1-2; TRBD1 might be the D (6 bases). V lost 4 bases to trimming and J lost 3 bases, with 15 bases between them. This CDR3 is built from 14 residues. Germline V CDR1 and CDR2: SQVTM, ANQGSEA. CDR3 region: CSVVGGGEYYGYTF. CDR3 bases: TGCAGCGTTGTCGGGGGGGGCGAATACTATGGCTACACCTTC.

The V gene is TRBV5-1, the J gene TRBJ2-1; TRBD1 might be the D (5 bases). From germline, CDR1 is SGHRS and CDR2 YFSETQ. Trimming pared 4 bases from V and 8 bases from J, leaving 16 bases between. There are 14 residues in the CDR3. For the CDR3, the DNA is TGCGCCAGCAGCGTGGGGCTAGGTACCGATGAGCAGTTCTTC. Amino acids: CASSVGLGTDEQFF.

The chain has TRBV11-2 and TRBJ2-2; D call uncertain. The ends were cut back, 1 base at V and 1 base at J, with 7 bases in the middle. Germline V CDR1 and CDR2: SGHAT, FQNNGV. The CDR3 sequence is 15 residues long. The CDR3 DNA is TGTGCCAGCAGCTTAGTAGCTTGGAACACCGGGGAGCTGTTTTTT. The encoded protein is CASSLVAWNTGELFF.

This clone was seen a single time. V gene TRBV7-9 combines with J gene TRBJ2-7; D uncertain. The V and J ends lost 0 bases and 4 bases respectively, with 4 bases between them. Germline CDR1 SEHNR, CDR2 FQNEAQ (reference sequence). The CDR3 extends over 12 amino acids. CDR3 sequence reads: CASSLAKYEQYF. CDR3 DNA sequence: TGTGCCAGCAGCTTAGCCAAATACGAGCAGTACTTC.

The V call is TRBV19, the J call TRBJ1-5, with 8 bases fitting TRBD1. The CDR3 sequence is 16 residues long. Germline V gene sequence: CDR1 LNHDA, CDR2 SQIVND (reference sequence). V dropped 6 bases and J dropped 2; count of bases not matched to a gene: 9. CDR3 DNA sequence: TGTGCCAGTAGGAGGGTGGAGGGACAGGGCAATCAGCCCCAGCATTTT. It translates to CASRRVEGQGNQPQHF.

This chain connects TRBV6-1 to TRBJ2-5; D might be TRBD1 (5 bases). Trimming pared 1 base from V and 4 bases from J, leaving 10 bases between. Germline V CDR1 and CDR2: MNHNS, SASEGT. There are 14 residues in the CDR3. The CDR3 spells CASSEGGLVETQYF. The CDR3 DNA follows: TGTGCCAGCAGTGAAGGGGGCCTGGTAGAGACCCAGTACTTC.

The V gene is TRBV30, the J gene TRBJ2-3; D might be TRBD2 (5 bases). The length of the CDR3 is 14 residues. V was cut by 2 bases and J by 4 bases, with 13 bases left in between. Germline values: CDR1 GTSNPN, CDR2 SVGIG (reference sequence). In nucleotides, the CDR3 is TGTGCCTGGAGTTCTAGCTATGTGGCAGATACGCAGTATTTT. Translating gives CAWSSSYVADTQYF.

CDR3 coding DNA: TGTGCCAGCAGCAAGGGACCAGGTGGGTCCTACGAGCAGTACTTC. It codes for CASSKGPGGSYEQYF. This chain uses TRBV5-4 with TRBJ2-7; the D gene could be TRBD1 or TRBD2 (5 bases each). Germline-derived CDR1 and CDR2 are SGHNT and YYREEE (reference sequence). This CDR3 has 15 amino acids. The V and J ends lost 4 bases and 1 base respectively, with 15 bases between them.

This clone was recorded only once. This chain links TRBV19 with TRBJ2-3; 9 positions match TRBD2. Germline CDR1 and CDR2: LNHDA and SQIVND (reference sequence). V lost 3 bases and J lost 3; bases outside the gene matches: 4. The CDR3 covers 15 residues. The CDR3 protein is CASSINSGSTDTQYF. The CDR3 DNA follows: TGTGCCAGTAGTATTAATAGCGGGAGTACAGATACGCAGTATTTT.

CDR3 bases: TGTGCCAGCCTTGGGGGGATGGGTGTTTTTGAGAACACTGAAGCTTTCTTT. Protein sequence: CASLGGMGVFENTEAFF. The chain recombines TRBV2 with TRBJ1-1; D perhaps matches TRBD1 (5 bases). There are 17 residues in the CDR3. Trimming left V 8 bases short and J 1 base short, with 23 bases between. Germline-derived CDR1 and CDR2 are SNHLY and FYNNEI.

V is TRBV6-6 and J is TRBJ2-5; no firm D call. The germline gives CDR1 MNHNY, CDR2 SVGAGI (reference sequence). This CDR3 region has 13 residues. Trimming cost V 2 bases and J 5 bases, with 9 bases left between them. CDR3 bases: TGTGCCAGCAGTTACGTGGGGATGGAGACCCAGTACTTC. Amino acids: CASSYVGMETQYF.

As to this clone: The germline gene is not matched at one end of the junction; a read error may be the cause. The rearrangement uses TRBV7-7 and TRBJ2-7; perhaps TRBD1 as D (5 bases). The germline V gene encodes CDR1 SSHAT and CDR2 FNYEAQ (reference sequence). CDR3 length: 15 residues. The CDR3 nucleotides read TGTGCTAGCAGCTTATCTTCAGGGATTTACTACGAGCAGTACTTC. It specifies CASSLSSGIYYEQYF.

The chain combines TRBV2 with TRBJ1-5; D call uncertain. Germline-derived CDR1 and CDR2 are SNHLY and FYNNEI. This CDR3 region has 14 residues. The V end was cut by 3 bases, the J end by 3 bases, with 9 bases between. The CDR3 spells CASSDSGNNQPQHF. The CDR3, as DNA: TGTGCCAGCAGTGACTCGGGGAACAATCAGCCCCAGCATTTT.

This clone was counted a few times. V usage is TRBV30 and J usage is TRBJ1-6; maybe TRBD1 (5 bases). Germline V gives CDR1 GTSNPN, CDR2 SVGIG (reference sequence). The CDR3 sequence is 14 residues long. Deletions cut 2 bases from V and 10 bases from J, with 15 bases between. CDR3 region: CAWSLDTRASPLHF. The CDR3, as DNA: TGTGCCTGGAGTTTGGACACCCGAGCCTCACCCCTCCACTTT.

V and J are TRBV7-9 and TRBJ2-7, with TRBD2 identical over 13 bases. Trimming at V came to 5 bases and at J to 5 bases, leaving 6 bases not matched to a gene. This CDR3 spans 15 amino acids. Germline assignment: CDR1 SEHNR and CDR2 FQNEAQ (reference sequence). The CDR3, as DNA: TGTGCCAGCAGCCTACTAGCGGGAGGGTCCCACGAGCAGTACTTC. This translates into CASSLLAGGSHEQYF.

V gene TRBV19 combines with J gene TRBJ2-3; 8 bases are a match to TRBD1. The CDR3 is 15 amino acids. The V segment lost 2 bases and the J segment 5 bases; nucleotides outside the gene matches: 6. Germline CDR1 reads LNHDA; CDR2 reads SQIVND (reference sequence). The CDR3 DNA sequence: TGTGCCAGTAGTATACTGGGGACAGGTGGAGATACGCAGTATTTT. It codes for CASSILGTGGDTQYF.

Only one count was recorded for this clone. This chain connects TRBV4-3 to TRBJ1-2; D is undetermined. This CDR3 contains 14 residues. The V gene's germline CDR1 is LGHNA and CDR2 YSLEER. The V and J ends lost 1 base and 1 base respectively, with 7 bases between them. CDR3 loop: CASSQGTVNYGYTF. The CDR3 DNA sequence: TGCGCCAGCAGCCAAGGGACGGTTAACTATGGCTACACCTTC.

CDR3 sequence (DNA): TGTGCCAGCAGCTTGAAAGCGGGGGTAAGGAACACTGAAGCTTTCTTT. As protein: CASSLKAGVRNTEAFF. This rearrangement joins TRBV5-4 to TRBJ1-1, with D possibly TRBD1 on 5 matching bases. The CDR3 loop spans 16 amino acids. The germline V and J ends were trimmed by 1 base and 1 base, with 14 bases remaining between them. Germline loops: CDR1 SGHNT, CDR2 YYREEE (reference sequence).